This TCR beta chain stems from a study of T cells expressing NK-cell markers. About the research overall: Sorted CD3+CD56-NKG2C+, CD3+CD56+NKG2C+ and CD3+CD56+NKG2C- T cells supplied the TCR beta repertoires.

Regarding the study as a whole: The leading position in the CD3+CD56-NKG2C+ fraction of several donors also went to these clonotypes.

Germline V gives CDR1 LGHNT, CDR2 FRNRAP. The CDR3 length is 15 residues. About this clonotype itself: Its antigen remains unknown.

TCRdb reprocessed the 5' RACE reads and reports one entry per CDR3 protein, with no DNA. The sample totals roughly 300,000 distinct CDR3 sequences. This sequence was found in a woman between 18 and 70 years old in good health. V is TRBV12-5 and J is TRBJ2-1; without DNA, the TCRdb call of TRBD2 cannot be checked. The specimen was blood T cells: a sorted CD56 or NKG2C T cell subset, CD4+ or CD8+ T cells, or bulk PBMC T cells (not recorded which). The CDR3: CASGLVWGGVNEQFF.